One T cell receptor (beta chain) is described in this entry. The record originates from a study of CD8+ T cells in alopecia areata. Investigators isolated RNA and reverse transcribed it into cDNA to act as the sequencing template. Sequencing was performed with immunoSEQ multiplex PCR; in TCRdb, only in-frame clones are kept and a portion is missing. The repertoire holds about 270,000 clones, with approximately 60% as singletons. Treatment described: oral pan-JAK inhibitor, 5-10 mg twice daily. The CDR3 has 14 residues. V dropped 3 bases and J dropped 1 base, with 9 bases sitting between them. The germline CDR1 and CDR2 sequences are SGDLS and YYNGEE.

The source material was CD4+ T cells sorted from blood, sampled around week 54, from a patient treated with tofacitinib. This sequence was found in a human donor with alopecia areata. This rearrangement joins TRBV9 to TRBJ2-3; a possible D gene is TRBD2 (5 bases). CDR3 loop: CASSDSGGTDTQYF. Here the CDR3 DNA reads TGTGCCAGCAGCGACTCCGGGGGCACAGATACGCAGTATTTT.